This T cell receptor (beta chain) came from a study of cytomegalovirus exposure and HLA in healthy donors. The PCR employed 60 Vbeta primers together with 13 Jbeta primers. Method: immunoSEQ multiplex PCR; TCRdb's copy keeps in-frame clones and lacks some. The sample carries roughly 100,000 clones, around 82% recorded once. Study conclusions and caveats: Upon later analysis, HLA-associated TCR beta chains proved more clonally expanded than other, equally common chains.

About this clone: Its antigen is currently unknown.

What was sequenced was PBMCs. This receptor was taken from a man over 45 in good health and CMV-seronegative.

The CDR3 bases are TGCGCCAGCACTCACGAAGACAGGGGCAAACTGTTTTTT. Its translation is CASTHEDRGKLFF. The J gene is TRBJ1-4, the V gene TRBV5-1; 8 bases are shared with TRBD1. The CDR3 has 13 amino acids. V lost 6 bases and J lost 11; bases outside the gene matches: 9. Germline CDR1 reads SGHRS; CDR2 reads YFSETQ.